This entry lists 29 T cell receptor beta chains sequenced from one sample in a study of CD8 T cells in Susac syndrome (dated by TCRdb to the late 2010s). Receptor libraries were prepared by the immunoSEQ multiplex PCR assay. RNA was extracted using the RNeasy kit, and roughly 0.45 to 1 microgram was reverse transcribed with random hexamers. The public reads were reprocessed in TCRdb via fastp at Q25 and MiXCR, keeping in-frame beta chains. Merged by CDR3 protein, the rows form single entries marked with the most common genes and DNA. This sample comprises some 190,000 distinct CDR3 sequences, approximately 95% of them detected only once. The ten largest account for 0.1% of the sample. The sequenced sample was CD4+ T cells from PBMCs. These receptors all come from a human donor in good health.

This chain joins TRBV15 and TRBJ2-3; perhaps TRBD2 as D (5 bases). Germline CDR1 LNHNV, CDR2 YYDKDF (reference sequence). CDR3 size: 15 residues. The germline V and J ends were trimmed by 0 bases and 5 bases, with 12 bases remaining between them. The CDR3 sequence: CATSRDPLAGDTQYF. The CDR3 bases are TGTGCCACCAGCAGAGATCCTCTTGCGGGAGATACGCAGTATTTT.

The genes are TRBV7-2 and TRBJ1-1; 7 bases align to TRBD1. Germline CDR1 reads SGHTA; CDR2 reads FQGNSA. Unmatched junction bases numbered 5, after V lost 4 bases and J lost 0 bases. The CDR3 length is 15 residues. Here the CDR3 reads CASSSTGRMNTEAFF. The CDR3, as DNA: TGTGCCAGCAGCTCGACAGGGAGGATGAACACTGAAGCTTTCTTT.

This chain connects TRBV28 to TRBJ2-5; 9 bases fit TRBD2. CDR3 length equals 14 residues. CDR1 and CDR2 (germline): MDHEN, SYDVKM. V shed 8 bases, J shed 7 bases, and the junction held 11 bases outside the gene matches. CDR3 residues: CASRTSESPGTQYF. The CDR3 DNA sequence: TGTGCCAGCCGGACTAGCGAGTCCCCGGGGACCCAGTACTTC. Variable domain in full (rest from reference TRBV28 and TRBJ2-5): DVKVTQSSRYLVKRTGEKVFLECVQDMDHENMFWYRQDPGLGLRLIYFSYDVKMKEKGDIPEGYSVSREKKERFSLILESASTNQTSMYLCASRTSESPGTQYFGPGTRLLVL.

This clonotype appeared a single time. The chain is built from TRBV20-1 and TRBJ2-7; 7 nucleotides agree with TRBD1. The CDR3 is 16 residues long. The germline V gene encodes CDR1 DFQATT and CDR2 SNEGSKA (reference sequence). The V gene end was trimmed by 3 bases and the J gene end by 0 bases; junction bases not matched to a gene: 11. This CDR3 reads CSARRAGTVSSYEQYF. CDR3 in DNA: TGCAGTGCTAGGAGAGCCGGGACAGTAAGCTCCTACGAGCAGTACTTC.

The genes are TRBV20-1 and TRBJ2-7; TRBD2 agrees at 14 bases. Trimming took 4 bases from V and 6 from J; bases not matched to a gene: 5. In germline, CDR1 is DFQATT, CDR2 SNEGSKA (reference sequence). The CDR3 consists of 14 residues. The CDR3 sequence: CSAILGLAGAEQYF. The CDR3 nucleotides are TGCAGTGCTATACTGGGACTAGCGGGGGCCGAGCAGTACTTC.

With respect to this clonotype: This likely comes from a read error, as the CDR3 has no conserved phenylalanine or tryptophan at its end. This chain links TRBV29-1 with TRBJ1-1; D gene unclear. Germline CDR1 and CDR2: SQVTM and ANQGSEA. V lost 5 bases to trimming and J lost 3 bases, with 13 bases between them. The CDR3 runs to 13 residues. CDR3 in DNA: TGCAGCGTTACACCCTTCGGGGACACTGAAGCTTTCTCT. Amino acid sequence: CSVTPFGDTEAFS.

The genes are TRBV20-1 and TRBJ2-7; TRBD2 aligns across 8 bases. Trimming cost V 4 bases and J 3 bases; bases outside gene matches: 5. Per the germline V gene, CDR1 is DFQATT and CDR2 is SNEGSKA (reference sequence). There are 13 residues in the CDR3. CDR3 nucleotide sequence: TGCAGTGCTATGGTCAGCGGGAGCTACGAGCAGTACTTC. Translated: CSAMVSGSYEQYF.

The chain couples TRBV4-1 to TRBJ2-7, with D perhaps TRBD1 (6 bases). Trimming stripped 0 bases from V and 2 bases from J, with 8 bases between. The CDR3 is 14 amino acids. Germline CDR1 MGHRA, CDR2 YSYEKL. In nucleotides, the CDR3 is TGCGCCAGCAGCCAAGAAGGGACACCCTACGAGCAGTACTTC. It yields the protein CASSQEGTPYEQYF.

The rearrangement joins TRBV24-1 to TRBJ2-1, with D perhaps matching TRBD2 (5 bases). V lost 10 bases, J lost 7 bases, and 16 bases lay in between. Germline lookup yields CDR1 KGHDR and CDR2 SFDVKD. The CDR3 sequence is 13 residues long. The CDR3 coding sequence is TGTGCCACGAGTATAACTAGTTTTAATGAGCAGTTCTTC. The encoded protein is CATSITSFNEQFF.

The chain uses TRBV27 and TRBJ2-3; the D gene is possibly TRBD1 (6 bases). CDR3 length: 14 residues. CDR1 and CDR2 from the germline V gene are MNHEY and SMNVEV (reference sequence). The V end lost 3 bases, the J end lost 7 bases, and 14 bases lay between the germline ends. The CDR3 region has the DNA TGTGCCAGCAGTTTCCGTCGACAGGTTAATACGCAGTATTTT. It codes for CASSFRRQVNTQYF.

In this sample, this clonotype turned up once. This rearrangement joins TRBV7-8 to TRBJ1-2; 7 bases are a match to TRBD1. V gave up 5 bases and J gave up 1 base; unmatched junction bases: 4. The germline CDR1 and CDR2 sequences are SGHVS and FQNEAQ. The CDR3 extends over 14 amino acids. The CDR3 is CASSNTGDNYGYTF. In DNA form, the CDR3 reads TGTGCCAGCAGCAATACAGGGGATAACTATGGCTACACCTTC. Combining the CDR3 with reference TRBV7-8 and TRBJ1-2 gives the whole variable domain GAGVSQSPRYKVAKRGQDVALRCDPISGHVSLFWYQQALGQGPEFLTYFQNEAQLDKSGLPSDRFFAERPEGSVSTLKIQRTQQEDSAVYLCASSNTGDNYGYTFGSGTRLTVV.

V usage is TRBV20-1 and J usage is TRBJ2-1; 11 positions match TRBD2. The V and J ends lost 6 bases and 4 bases, in that order; junction bases with no gene match: 8. The CDR3 totals 15 residues. CDR1 DFQATT and CDR2 SNEGSKA come from the germline V gene (reference sequence). CDR3 residues: CSARLAGLKYNEQFF. CDR3 in DNA: TGCAGTGCCAGACTAGCGGGGTTAAAATACAATGAGCAGTTCTTC.

The J gene is TRBJ2-3, the V gene TRBV15; TRBD2 matches at 8 bases. The CDR3 has 17 amino acids. Germline CDR1 and CDR2: LNHNV and YYDKDF (reference sequence). Unmatched junction bases numbered 11, after V lost 2 bases and J lost 4 bases. The CDR3 sequence is CATSRPRGGVVSDTQYF. DNA for the CDR3: TGTGCCACCAGCAGACCCCGGGGGGGAGTAGTCTCAGATACGCAGTATTTT.

The gene calls are TRBV30 and TRBJ2-5; 8 nucleotides line up with TRBD2. Germline V gene sequence: CDR1 GTSNPN, CDR2 SVGIG (reference sequence). The CDR3 has 17 residues. J gave up 1 base and V 0 bases, and 10 bases lay outside the gene matches. For the CDR3, the DNA is TGTGCCTGGAGTGTATCACTGAGACTAGCGACCCAAGAGACCCAGTACTTC. Amino acid sequence: CAWSVSLRLATQETQYF.

V is TRBV7-2 and J is TRBJ2-5; D not resolved. Germline V lookup: CDR1 SGHTA, CDR2 FQGNSA. This CDR3 has 14 amino acids. V lost 5 bases and J 5 bases, leaving 15 bases between the germline ends. For the CDR3, the DNA is TGTGCCAGCAGCCCAGGTTGGGGTTGGGAGACCCAGTACTTC. It encodes CASSPGWGWETQYF.

This clonotype was detected only once. The chain links TRBV20-1 to TRBJ2-7; no reliable D call. CDR1 is DFQATT, CDR2 SNEGSKA, per germline (reference sequence). The V end lost 0 bases, the J end lost 4 bases, and 10 bases lay between the germline ends. The CDR3 has 13 amino acids. The chain's CDR3 is CSARDPKAYEQYF. CDR3 bases: TGCAGTGCTAGAGATCCCAAGGCATACGAGCAGTACTTC.

CDR3 DNA: TGTGCCAGCAGTCAGAGCGGGACGTACAATGAGCAGTTCTTC. Its protein product is CASSQSGTYNEQFF. The V and J genes are TRBV5-6 and TRBJ2-1, with 7 nucleotides matching TRBD2. In germline, CDR1 is SGHDT, CDR2 YYEEEE. The trim removed 5 bases at V and 4 bases at J, leaving 6 bases unmatched. This CDR3 comprises 14 residues.

The chain joins TRBV20-1 to TRBJ2-3; 7 bases match TRBD2. Germline trimming cut 7 bases from V and 2 bases from J; bases unmatched to any gene: 6. The CDR3 is 13 amino acids. Germline-derived CDR1 and CDR2 are DFQATT and SNEGSKA (reference sequence). The CDR3 loop reads CSGGDYSTDTQYF. CDR3 nucleotide sequence: TGCAGTGGAGGGGACTATTCCACAGATACGCAGTATTTT.

This clonotype was detected only once. This chain links TRBV19 with TRBJ1-1; 11 bases line up with TRBD1. The V and J ends lost 3 bases and 4 bases, in that order; junction bases with no gene match: 7. CDR1 and CDR2 (germline): LNHDA, SQIVND (reference sequence). The CDR3 runs 16 residues. The CDR3, as DNA: TGTGCCAGTAGTATCCCCGGACAGGGGGCTCGCACTGAAGCTTTCTTT. This sequence encodes CASSIPGQGARTEAFF.

This sequence joins TRBV29-1 and TRBJ2-1, with 8 bases fitting TRBD2. V lost 4 bases, J lost 6 bases, and 2 bases stayed unmatched. The CDR3 length is 12 residues. Germline lookup yields CDR1 SQVTM and CDR2 ANQGSEA. CDR3 in DNA: TGCAGCGTTGCCAGCGGGAGCAATGAGCAGTTCTTC. Protein: CSVASGSNEQFF.

The rearrangement joins TRBV5-1 to TRBJ1-2, with D tentatively TRBD1 (5 bases). Trimming cost V 7 bases and J 3 bases, with 19 bases left between them. The germline V gene encodes CDR1 SGHRS and CDR2 YFSETQ. The CDR3 is made up of 15 amino acids. CDR3 DNA: TGCGCCAGCGTCCGAGCGGGGCGTATGGACTATGGCTACACCTTC. Translating gives CASVRAGRMDYGYTF.

The chain is built from TRBV18 and TRBJ1-1; no clear D. The CDR3 runs 14 residues. Looked up from germline, CDR1 is KGHSH and CDR2 is LQKENI. The ends were cut back, 3 bases at V and 3 bases at J, with 11 bases in the middle. CDR3 loop: CASSPDVDYTEAFF. CDR3 nucleotides: TGTGCCAGCTCACCGGATGTGGATTACACTGAAGCTTTCTTT.

The rearrangement joins TRBV7-3 to TRBJ2-3; TRBD2 agrees at 7 bases. The trim removed 4 bases at V and 1 base at J, leaving 8 bases unmatched. The CDR3 has 16 amino acids. Germline-derived CDR1 and CDR2 are SGHTA and FQGTGA. The CDR3 coding sequence is TGTGCCAGCAGCTCCTCTAGCGGTGGTGGCACAGATACGCAGTATTTT. Amino acid sequence: CASSSSSGGGTDTQYF.

The CDR3 DNA follows: TGCAGTGTCCTTAGCGGATACGAGCAGTACTTC. Translating it yields CSVLSGYEQYF. This sequence joins TRBV20-1 and TRBJ2-7, with D possibly matching TRBD2 (6 bases). This CDR3 is built from 11 residues. Germline CDR1 and CDR2: DFQATT and SNEGSKA (reference sequence). With 7 bases removed from V and 4 bases from J, the gap between germline ends came to 11 bases.

The CDR3 nucleotides are TGTGCCAGCAGCCAAGGGGTACGCGGAAACTATGGCTACACCTTC. This codes for CASSQGVRGNYGYTF. The rearrangement uses TRBV3-1 and TRBJ1-2; D remains unclear. Germline CDR1 is LGHDT and CDR2 is YNNKEL (reference sequence). With 1 base removed from V and 2 bases from J, the gap between germline ends came to 11 bases. The CDR3 has 15 amino acids.

The chain joins TRBV20-1 to TRBJ2-1, with 13 bases identical to TRBD2. The germline V gene encodes CDR1 DFQATT and CDR2 SNEGSKA (reference sequence). The V segment lost 3 bases and the J segment 10 bases; nucleotides outside the gene matches: 12. The CDR3 is made up of 16 amino acids. Here the CDR3 reads CSASNPRTSGSREQFF. CDR3 nucleotides: TGCAGTGCTAGTAACCCAAGGACTAGCGGGAGTAGGGAGCAGTTCTTC.

This clonotype came up once. The chain joins TRBV15 to TRBJ1-3; D is ambiguous. CDR1 LNHNV and CDR2 YYDKDF come from the germline V gene (reference sequence). CDR3 length equals 16 residues. Trimming pared 1 base from V and 3 bases from J, leaving 13 bases between. The DNA for the CDR3 is TGTGCCACCAGCAGAGGGGAGAGGCTCTATGGAAACACCATATATTTT. It encodes CATSRGERLYGNTIYF.

The rearrangement joins TRBV29-1 to TRBJ2-7; 10 nucleotides align to TRBD2. The CDR3 runs 13 residues. J lost 4 bases, V lost 4 bases, and 4 bases had no gene match. Germline loops: CDR1 SQVTM, CDR2 ANQGSEA. CDR3 amino acids: CSVVLAGKYEQYF. CDR3 sequence (DNA): TGCAGCGTTGTACTAGCGGGGAAATACGAGCAGTACTTC.

The V gene is TRBV7-8, the J gene TRBJ1-5; D unresolved. Per the germline V gene, CDR1 is SGHVS and CDR2 is FQNEAQ. Trimming shortened V by 5 bases and J by 7 bases, and 12 bases separated the two germline ends. This CDR3 is 13 amino acids long. The CDR3 bases are TGTGCCAGCAGCCCTGATCTAGTCCAGCCCCAGCATTTT. Encoded protein: CASSPDLVQPQHF.